The 8 T cell receptor beta chains presented below share a single source sample, sequenced in a study of T cells in Graves' hyperthyroidism and ophthalmopathy. RNA transcripts provided the source from which TCR beta CDR3 regions were amplified. During a first-round RT-PCR of the TCR CDR3, the HTBI primer set was used. MiXCR was run by TCRdb on the multiplex PCR reads, yielding one entry per CDR3 protein. This sample has hundreds of thousands of distinct CDR3 sequences; approximately 15% occur once, and the top ten carry around 4%. Input material: blood. The origin of the receptors is a woman aged 40-49 years with Graves' ophthalmopathy.

This clonotype occurred a few times. CDR3 nucleotide sequence: TGCGCCAGCGCTCTGGGGGACCAAGAGACCCAGTACTTC. It yields the protein CASALGDQETQYF. This chain uses TRBV5-1 with TRBJ2-5; the D gene could be TRBD1 or TRBD2 (5 bases each). The V gene's germline CDR1 is SGHRS and CDR2 YFSETQ. Trimming took 7 bases from V and 0 from J, leaving 10 bases between them. The CDR3 sequence is 13 residues long.

This clonotype showed up just once. For the CDR3, the DNA is TGCAGCGTGGGGGTAGTGTTCCACGAGCAGTACTTC. Protein: CSVGVVFHEQYF. The chain recombines TRBV29-1 with TRBJ2-7, with D perhaps matching TRBD1 or TRBD2 (5 bases each). This CDR3 spans 12 amino acids. The germline V gene has CDR1 SQVTM and CDR2 ANQGSEA. V was pared by 6 bases and J by 5 bases, with 14 bases between.

This clonotype was observed many times. The chain combines TRBV29-1 with TRBJ2-7, with D uncertain. V shed 7 bases and J shed 2 bases, with 12 bases lying between them. This CDR3 contains 12 residues. Germline lookup yields CDR1 SQVTM and CDR2 ANQGSEA. CDR3 sequence (DNA): TGCAGCGGGCAGACTCGCACCTACGAGCAGTACTTC. Amino acid sequence: CSGQTRTYEQYF.

At least ten counts were recorded for this clonotype. The V and J genes are TRBV7-8 and TRBJ1-1, with a possible D match to TRBD1 (6 bases). Germline V gene sequence: CDR1 SGHVS, CDR2 FQNEAQ. There are 15 residues in the CDR3. V was cut by 1 base and J by 1 base, with 10 bases left in between. In DNA, the CDR3 is TGTGCCAGCAGCTTAGGGGCGACAGGGAACACTGAAGCTTTCTTT. Its translation is CASSLGATGNTEAFF.

The chain has TRBV9 and TRBJ2-4; the match to TRBD2 covers 9 bases. This CDR3 is 14 amino acids long. CDR1 and CDR2 from the germline V gene are SGDLS and YYNGEE. The J segment lost 7 bases and the V segment lost 4 bases, leaving 6 bases of the junction unmatched. CDR3 region: CASSPRTSENIQYF. DNA of the CDR3: TGTGCCAGCAGCCCTCGGACTAGCGAGAACATTCAGTACTTC.

This clonotype was detected ten times or more. The chain employs TRBV6-2 or TRBV6-3 and TRBJ2-7; a possible D gene is TRBD2 (5 bases). CDR3 size: 13 residues. Per the germline V gene, CDR1 is MNHEY and CDR2 is SVGEGT. V was clipped by 4 bases and J by 11 bases, with 18 bases between them. CDR3 sequence: CASSWSGLRSEYF. CDR3 nucleotide sequence: TGTGCCAGCAGTTGGAGCGGACTCCGGTCGGAGTACTTC.

This clonotype was counted at least ten times. V is TRBV7-9 and J is TRBJ2-5; D is possibly TRBD1 (6 bases). The ends were cut back, 5 bases at V and 5 bases at J, with 15 bases in the middle. The CDR3 length is 14 residues. Germline values: CDR1 SEHNR, CDR2 FQNEAQ (reference sequence). CDR3 protein: CASSTRQAAETQYF. The CDR3 DNA reads TGTGCCAGCAGCACACGACAGGCAGCGGAGACCCAGTACTTC.

This clonotype was recorded at least ten times. The rearrangement joins TRBV6-5 to TRBJ2-7, with 8 nucleotides matching TRBD1. Germline lookup yields CDR1 MNHEY and CDR2 SVGAGI. The trim removed 7 bases at V and 2 bases at J, leaving 13 bases unmatched. The CDR3 is 16 residues long. In DNA, the CDR3 is TGTGCCAGCACCATAAGAGCCGGGACAGGTACCTACGAGCAGTACTTC. This encodes CASTIRAGTGTYEQYF.